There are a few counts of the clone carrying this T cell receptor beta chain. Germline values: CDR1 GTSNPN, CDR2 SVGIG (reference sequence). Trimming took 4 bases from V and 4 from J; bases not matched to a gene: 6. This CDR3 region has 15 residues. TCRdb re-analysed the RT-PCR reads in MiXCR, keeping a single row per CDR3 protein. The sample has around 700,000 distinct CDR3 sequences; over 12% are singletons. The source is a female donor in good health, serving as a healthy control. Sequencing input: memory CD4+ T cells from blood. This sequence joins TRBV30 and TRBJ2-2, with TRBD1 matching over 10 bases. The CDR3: CAWKTGGAGTGELFF. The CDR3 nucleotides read TGTGCCTGGAAGACAGGGGGCGCGGGCACCGGGGAGCTGTTTTTT.